Below, one T cell receptor beta chain is given with its context. This sample was taken from a study of blood T cell repertoires in COVID-19. About the research overall: Sample material is recorded as cDNA or gDNA derived from T cells, B-cell-depleted T cells, or PBMCs.

Assay used: immunoSEQ multiplex PCR; TCRdb lists only in-frame clones, some missing. The repertoire includes 390,000 or so clones, more than 75% of them detected once, and roughly a tenth sits in the top ten. Per germline, CDR1 SNHLY and CDR2 FYNNEI. The CDR3 runs 17 residues. After removal of 7 bases from V and 4 bases from J, the junction contained 16 bases not matched to a gene. Donors in Cohort 3 counted as recovered after two negative PCRs, clearance, or symptom resolution. The chain recombines TRBV2 with TRBJ2-5; 9 bases map to TRBD2. Sequenced material: PBMCs or T cells enriched from blood (not recorded which). The source of this sequence is a woman aged 45-65 years who had recovered from COVID-19. CDR3 loop: CASILAWGPGLAETQYF. In DNA, the CDR3 is TGTGCCAGCATTCTAGCCTGGGGGCCGGGACTAGCAGAGACCCAGTACTTC. Together with reference TRBV2 and TRBJ2-5, the CDR3 gives the full variable domain: EPEVTQTPSHQVTQMGQEVILRCVPISNHLYFYWYRQILGQKVEFLVSFYNNEISEKSEIFDDQFSVERPDGSNFTLKIRSTKLEDSAMYFCASILAWGPGLAETQYFGPGTRLLVL.